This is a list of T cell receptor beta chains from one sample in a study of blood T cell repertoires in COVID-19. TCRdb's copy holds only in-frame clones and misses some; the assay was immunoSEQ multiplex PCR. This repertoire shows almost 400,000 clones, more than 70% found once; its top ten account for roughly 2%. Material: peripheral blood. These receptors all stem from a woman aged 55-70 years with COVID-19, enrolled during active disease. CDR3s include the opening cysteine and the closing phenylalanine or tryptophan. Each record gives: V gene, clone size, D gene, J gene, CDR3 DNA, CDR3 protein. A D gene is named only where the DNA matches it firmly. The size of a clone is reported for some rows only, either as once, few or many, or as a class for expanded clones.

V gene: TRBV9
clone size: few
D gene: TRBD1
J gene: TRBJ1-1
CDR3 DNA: TGTGCCAGCAGCCCTAATCCGGGACAGGGGACTGAAGCTTTCTTT
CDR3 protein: CASSPNPGQGTEAFF

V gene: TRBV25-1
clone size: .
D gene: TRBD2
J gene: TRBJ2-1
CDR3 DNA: TGTGCCAGCAGTGCGACTAGCGGGGACTACAATGAGCAGTTCTTC
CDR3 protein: CASSATSGDYNEQFF

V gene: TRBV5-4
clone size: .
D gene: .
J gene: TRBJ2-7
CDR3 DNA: TGTGCCAGCAGCTCGTCCCCCTACGAGCAGTACTTC
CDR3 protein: CASSSSPYEQYF

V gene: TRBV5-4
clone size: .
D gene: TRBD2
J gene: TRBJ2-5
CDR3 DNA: TGTGCCAGCAGCACAAAACTAGCGGACCAAGAGACCCAGTACTTC
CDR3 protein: CASSTKLADQETQYF

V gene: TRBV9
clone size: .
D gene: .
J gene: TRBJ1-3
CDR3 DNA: TGTGCCAGCAGCGTAGATAGCAGGGCTGGAAACACCATATATTTT
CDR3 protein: CASSVDSRAGNTIYF

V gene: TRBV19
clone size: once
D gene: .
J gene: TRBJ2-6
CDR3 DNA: TGTGCCAGTAGTGGGGGGTCCTCTGGGGCCAACGTCCTGACTTTC
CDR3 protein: CASSGGSSGANVLTF

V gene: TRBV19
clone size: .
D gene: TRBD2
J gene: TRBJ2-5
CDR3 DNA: TGTGCCAGTAGTATGCCGGGGGGGGCCGGGACCCAGTACTTC
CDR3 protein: CASSMPGGAGTQYF

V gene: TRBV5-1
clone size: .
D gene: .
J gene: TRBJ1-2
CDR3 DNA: TGCGCCAGCAGCTCGGGGACTGCAGCTATGAGCTACACCTTC
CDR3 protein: CASSSGTAAMSYTF

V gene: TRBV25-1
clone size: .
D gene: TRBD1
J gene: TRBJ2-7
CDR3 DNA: TGTGCCAGCAGTGAATCCGGGACAGGGGACTACGAGCAGTACTTC
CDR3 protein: CASSESGTGDYEQYF

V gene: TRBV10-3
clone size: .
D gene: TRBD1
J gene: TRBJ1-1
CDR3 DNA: TGTGCCACACAGGGGTACATGAACACTGAAGCTTTCTTT
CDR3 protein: CATQGYMNTEAFF

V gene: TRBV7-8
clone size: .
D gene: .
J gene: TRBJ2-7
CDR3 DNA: TGTGCCAGCAGCTTAGGGGCCGGGAGCACCTACGAGCAGTACTTC
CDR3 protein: CASSLGAGSTYEQYF

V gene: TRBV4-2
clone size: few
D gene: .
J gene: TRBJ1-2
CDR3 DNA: TGTGCCAGCAGCCGTCAGAGGAGGAGTCAGGACGGCTACACCTTC
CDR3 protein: CASSRQRRSQDGYTF

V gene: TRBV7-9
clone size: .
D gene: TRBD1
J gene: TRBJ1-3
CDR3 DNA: TGTGCCAGCAGTCTACAGACAGGGACTGGAAACACCATATATTTT
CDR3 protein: CASSLQTGTGNTIYF

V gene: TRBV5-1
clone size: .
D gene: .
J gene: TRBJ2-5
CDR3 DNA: TGCGCCAGCAGCTTGGTGGCGGGGCCTCAAGAGACCCAGTACTTC
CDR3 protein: CASSLVAGPQETQYF

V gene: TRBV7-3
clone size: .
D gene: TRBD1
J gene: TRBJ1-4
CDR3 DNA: TGTGCCAGCAGTTCCCGACAGGGCGGTAGTGAAAAACTGTTTTTT
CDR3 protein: CASSSRQGGSEKLFF

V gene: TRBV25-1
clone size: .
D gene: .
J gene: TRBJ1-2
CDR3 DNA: TGTGCCAGCAGTGAACAAATAGGGGGGGCCTACACCTTC
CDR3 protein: CASSEQIGGAYTF

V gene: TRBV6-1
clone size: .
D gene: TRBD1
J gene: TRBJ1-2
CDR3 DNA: TGTGCCAGCAGTGATTTTCTTGGACAGGACGATGGCTACACCTTC
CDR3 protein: CASSDFLGQDDGYTF

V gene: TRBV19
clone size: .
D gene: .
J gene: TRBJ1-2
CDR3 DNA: TGTGCCAGTAGTATACCCTCGCGACAGGCTGATGGCTACACCTTC
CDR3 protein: CASSIPSRQADGYTF

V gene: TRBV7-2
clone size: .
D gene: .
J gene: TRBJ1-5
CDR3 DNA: TGTGCCAGCAGCGGAGGTTTAAATCAGCCCCAGCATTTT
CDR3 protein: CASSGGLNQPQHF

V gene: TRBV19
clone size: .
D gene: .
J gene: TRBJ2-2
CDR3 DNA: TGTGCCAGTTCGGACAGATTAAACACCGGGGAGCTGTTTTTT
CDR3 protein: CASSDRLNTGELFF

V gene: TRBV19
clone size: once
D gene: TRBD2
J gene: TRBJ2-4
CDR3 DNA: TGTGCCAGTAGTGCCCTAGCGGGGTTAGCCAAAAACATTCAGTACTTC
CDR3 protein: CASSALAGLAKNIQYF

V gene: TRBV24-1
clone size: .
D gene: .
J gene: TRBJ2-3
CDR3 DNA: TGTGCCACCAGTGACAACCGACGGACAGAGAATTCAGATACGCAGTATTTT
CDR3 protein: CATSDNRRTENSDTQYF

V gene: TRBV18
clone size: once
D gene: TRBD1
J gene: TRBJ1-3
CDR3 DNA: TGTGCCAGCTCACCGTTTTACGACAGGGCGAATGGAAACACCATATATTTT
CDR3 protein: CASSPFYDRANGNTIYF

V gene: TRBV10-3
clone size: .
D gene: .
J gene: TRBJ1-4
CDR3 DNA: TGTGCCATCAGTGACCCCGAAGACGGGGAAAAACTGTTTTTT
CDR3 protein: CAISDPEDGEKLFF

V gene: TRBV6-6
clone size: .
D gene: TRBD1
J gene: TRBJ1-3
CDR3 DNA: TGTGCCAGCATCAAGGGGGGGACAGGGATTGGAAACACCATATATTTT
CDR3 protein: CASIKGGTGIGNTIYF

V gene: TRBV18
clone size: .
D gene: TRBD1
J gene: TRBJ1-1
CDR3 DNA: TGTGCCAGCTCGCCTGGGACAGGGATCACTGAAGCTTTCTTT
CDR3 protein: CASSPGTGITEAFF

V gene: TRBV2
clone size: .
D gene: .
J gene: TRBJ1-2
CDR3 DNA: TGTGCCAGCAGTGTCAACAGGGTCGGTGGCTACACCTTC
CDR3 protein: CASSVNRVGGYTF

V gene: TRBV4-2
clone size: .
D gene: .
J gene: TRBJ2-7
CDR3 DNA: TGTGCCAGCAGCCAAGAGGCGCAACTGGGAGGCTACGAGCAGTACTTC
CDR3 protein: CASSQEAQLGGYEQYF

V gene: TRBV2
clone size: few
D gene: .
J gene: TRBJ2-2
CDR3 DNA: TGTGCCAGCACCACGAACAACCGGGAGCTGTTTTTT
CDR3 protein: CASTTNNRELFF

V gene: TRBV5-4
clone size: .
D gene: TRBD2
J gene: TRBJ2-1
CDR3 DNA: TGTGCCAGCAGCCCTAGCGGGGGGGCTGTTACCTACAATGAGCAGTTCTTC
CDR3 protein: CASSPSGGAVTYNEQFF

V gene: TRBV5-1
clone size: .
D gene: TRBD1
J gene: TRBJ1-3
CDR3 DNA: TGCGCCAGCAGCTTGGGGACAGGGGATACTGGAAACACCATATATTTT
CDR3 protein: CASSLGTGDTGNTIYF

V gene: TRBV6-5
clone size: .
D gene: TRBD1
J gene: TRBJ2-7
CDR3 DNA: TGTGCCAGCAGTTACTCGTGGACAGGGATCTACGAGCAGTACTTC
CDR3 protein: CASSYSWTGIYEQYF

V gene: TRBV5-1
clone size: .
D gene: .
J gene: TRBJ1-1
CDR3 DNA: TGCGCCAGCAGGTCGATAGGGGGACACACTGAAGCTTTCTTT
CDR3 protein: CASRSIGGHTEAFF

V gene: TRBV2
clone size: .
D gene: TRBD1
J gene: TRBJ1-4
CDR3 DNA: TGTGCCAGCAGTTCGTTAGGGACAGCACCTGATGAAAAACTGTTTTTT
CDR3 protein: CASSSLGTAPDEKLFF

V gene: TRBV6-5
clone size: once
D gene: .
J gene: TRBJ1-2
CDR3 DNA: TGTGCCAGCAGTTACTCGAGTTTGCGAGGAAATGGCTACACCTTC
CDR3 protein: CASSYSSLRGNGYTF

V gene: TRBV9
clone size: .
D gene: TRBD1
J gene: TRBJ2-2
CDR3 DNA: TGTGCCAGCAGCGTAGCTAGGTGGAGACAGGGCGTTCTCACCGGGGAGCTGTTTTTT
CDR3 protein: CASSVARWRQGVLTGELFF

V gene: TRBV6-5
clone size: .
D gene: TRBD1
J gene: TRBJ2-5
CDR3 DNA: TGTGCCAGCAGCCCCGGACAGGGTTCGGTGACCCAGTACTTC
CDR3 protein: CASSPGQGSVTQYF

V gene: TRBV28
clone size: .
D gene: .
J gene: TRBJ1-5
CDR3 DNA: TGTGCCAGCGAGGGGGACAATCAGCCCCAGCATTTT
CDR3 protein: CASEGDNQPQHF

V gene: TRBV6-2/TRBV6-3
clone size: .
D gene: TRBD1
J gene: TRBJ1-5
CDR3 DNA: TGTGCCAGCAGCCCGACAGGGGGCCGCAATCAGCCCCAGCATTTT
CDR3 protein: CASSPTGGRNQPQHF

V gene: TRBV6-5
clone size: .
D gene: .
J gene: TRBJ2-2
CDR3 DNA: TGTGCCAGCAGGAGGACAGCTTACACCGGGGAGCTGTTTTTT
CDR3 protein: CASRRTAYTGELFF

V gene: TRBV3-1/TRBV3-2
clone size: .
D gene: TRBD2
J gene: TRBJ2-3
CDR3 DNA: TGTGCCAGCAGCCAAGCCACGGGACTAGCGGACCCCGGGACGGATACGCAGTATTTT
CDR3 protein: CASSQATGLADPGTDTQYF

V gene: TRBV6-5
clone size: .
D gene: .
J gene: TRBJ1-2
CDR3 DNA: TGTGCCAGCAGAGCCAGCGGGTCCCATGGCTACACCTTC
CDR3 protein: CASRASGSHGYTF

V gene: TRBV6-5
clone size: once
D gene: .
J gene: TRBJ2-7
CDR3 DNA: TGTGCCAGCAGTTCCCCTGGGACTTTAGAGCAGTACTTC
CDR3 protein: CASSSPGTLEQYF